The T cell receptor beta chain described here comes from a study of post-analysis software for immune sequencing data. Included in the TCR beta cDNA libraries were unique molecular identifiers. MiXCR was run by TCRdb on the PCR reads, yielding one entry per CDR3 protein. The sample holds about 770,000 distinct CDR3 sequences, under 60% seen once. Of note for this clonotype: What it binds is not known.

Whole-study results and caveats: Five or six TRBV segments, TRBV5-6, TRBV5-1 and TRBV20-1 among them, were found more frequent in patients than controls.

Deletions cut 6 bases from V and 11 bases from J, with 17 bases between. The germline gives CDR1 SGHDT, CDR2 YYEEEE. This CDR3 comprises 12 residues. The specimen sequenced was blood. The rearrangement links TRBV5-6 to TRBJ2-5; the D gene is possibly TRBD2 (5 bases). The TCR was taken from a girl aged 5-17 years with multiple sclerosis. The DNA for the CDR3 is TGTGCCAGCACCAAAGGTATATGGGAGCAGTACTTC. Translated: CASTKGIWEQYF.